One sample yielded the 2 T cell receptor beta chains listed below, sequenced in a study of blood T cell repertoires in COVID-19. Profiling relied on immunoSEQ multiplex PCR, and the TCRdb table lists in-frame clones only, not all of them. The table records more than 95,000 clones, around 74% of them present only once. The source material was peripheral blood. Receptors originate from a woman aged 70-85 years with acute or convalescent COVID-19.

This clone appeared once. V and J are TRBV4-2 and TRBJ2-2, with 8 bases matching TRBD1. The CDR3 sequence is 17 residues long. After removal of 0 bases from V and 5 bases from J, the junction contained 8 bases not matched to a gene. Germline V gives CDR1 LGHNA, CDR2 YNFKEQ. The DNA for the CDR3 is TGTGCCAGCAGCCAAGAACGGGGGACAGGCGGGACCGGGGAGCTGTTTTTT. This gives the protein CASSQERGTGGTGELFF.

This clone was picked up a small number of times. The chain is built from TRBV6-4 and TRBJ1-1, with 9 bases identical to TRBD1. Germline loops: CDR1 MRHNA, CDR2 SNTAGT. There are 15 residues in the CDR3. With V trimmed by 4 bases and J by 5 bases, 8 bases remained unmatched. This CDR3 is CASSADTGGATEAFF. CDR3 coding DNA: TGTGCCAGCAGTGCCGATACAGGGGGCGCGACTGAAGCTTTCTTT.